These T cell receptor beta chains were read from a single sample in a study of human T cells and chemical hapten exposure. One entry per CDR3 protein results from TCRdb running MiXCR on the RACE reads. This repertoire shows some 81,000 distinct CDR3 sequences, around 9.4% found once; its top ten account for roughly 1.6%. Sequenced input: whole blood. The receptors here all came from a female donor in good health. Some clones in this sample may be carry-over from other donors' samples. Both conserved end residues are part of each CDR3.

V gene	J gene	CDR3 protein
TRBV29-1	TRBJ1-1	CSPQRAVNTEAFF
TRBV7-9	TRBJ1-5	CASRGEGNQPQHF
TRBV12-3/TRBV12-4	TRBJ2-1	CASSLLRGLGNEQFF
TRBV6-4	TRBJ1-6	CASSSPGHPNSPLHF
TRBV7-9	TRBJ1-6	CASTQTNYSPLHF
TRBV20-1	TRBJ1-6	CSARSPGGRNSPLHF
TRBV18	TRBJ2-7	CASSHSNPGLGYEQYF
TRBV6-5	TRBJ2-3	CASRALGKEGTDTQYF
TRBV12-3/TRBV12-4	TRBJ1-1	CASSLKRDTEAFF
TRBV20-1	TRBJ2-7	CSARGLKYSYEQYF
TRBV3-1	TRBJ2-7	CASSQEGYDEQYF
TRBV5-1	TRBJ2-1	CASSLGAGISYNEQFF
TRBV4-2	TRBJ2-7	CASSQAQDSNLYEQYF
TRBV9	TRBJ2-6	CASSVGSGGASGGANVLTF
TRBV6-6	TRBJ1-1	CATRDMGTEAFF
TRBV7-8	TRBJ1-5	CASSPGQGPPYQPQHF
TRBV27	TRBJ1-5	CASMGAGGNQPQHF
TRBV5-1	TRBJ1-2	CASSLAGDYGYTF
TRBV6-5	TRBJ2-7	CASSSREGTYEQYF
TRBV6-1	TRBJ1-4	CASSRLPSTNEKLFF
TRBV20-1	TRBJ2-3	CSARGADPFRADTQYF
TRBV10-3	TRBJ2-6	CAISDGLRGSGSGANVLTF
TRBV20-1	TRBJ2-3	CSARRGVTDTQYF
TRBV28	TRBJ2-7	CASSFRSGGEQYF
TRBV6-5	TRBJ2-1	CASSYMRLEFF
TRBV15	TRBJ1-4	CATSRVASLNEKLFF
TRBV5-5	TRBJ1-2	CASSLAGQGASGGYTF
TRBV11-2	TRBJ2-4	CASSLEHRQLAKNIQYF
TRBV3-1	TRBJ1-1	CASSQAGGRGTEAFF
TRBV20-1	TRBJ2-7	CSASDDPRADAYEQYF
TRBV6-1	TRBJ1-6	CASSGQGNSPLHF
TRBV7-2	TRBJ2-1	CASSLQLNEQFF
TRBV12-3/TRBV12-4	TRBJ1-1	CASSPSRDSEAFF
TRBV27	TRBJ2-2	CASSFQIGTSGEVTGELFF
TRBV29-1	TRBJ2-1	CSVESATSGGFYSRDEQFF
TRBV15	TRBJ2-7	CATSRARGGGSYEQYF
TRBV10-3	TRBJ2-6	CAISGGGSNGANVLTF